The next 10 T cell receptor beta chains were all read from a single sample in a study of long-term antiretroviral therapy in people with HIV. Version v3.0 of the immunoSEQ assay was performed at survey level. Method: immunoSEQ multiplex PCR; TCRdb's copy keeps in-frame clones and lacks some. Of under 50,000 clones in the sample, 85% to 90% are singletons; the top ten hold 4%. Sequenced material: unsorted PBMCs, taken 1.2 years after starting antiretroviral therapy. These TCRs come from a woman between 50 and 59 years old with HIV.

The chain uses TRBV6-5 and TRBJ2-1; TRBD1 or TRBD2 may be the D gene (5 bases each). CDR1 is MNHEY and CDR2 is SVGAGI in the germline V gene. Deletions cut 6 bases from V and 2 bases from J, with 14 bases between. CDR3 length: 15 residues. CDR3 DNA: TGTGCCAGCAGACCTCCAAGAGGGGCCTACAATGAGCAGTTCTTC. Translation gives CASRPPRGAYNEQFF.

The chain uses TRBV4-3 and TRBJ2-5, with 10 nucleotides matching TRBD1. Germline trimming cut 2 bases from V and 2 bases from J; bases unmatched to any gene: 5. The CDR3 spans 16 residues. Germline V gene sequence: CDR1 LGHNA, CDR2 YSLEER. CDR3 nucleotide sequence: TGCGCCAGCAGCCAACGTCCGGGACAGGGGCAAGAGACCCAGTACTTC. Translation gives CASSQRPGQGQETQYF.

This chain links TRBV6-5 with TRBJ2-2; possible D gene TRBD2, 5 bases. The V gene's germline CDR1 is MNHEY and CDR2 SVGAGI. Trimming stripped 4 bases from V and 2 bases from J, with 14 bases between. The CDR3 extends over 16 amino acids. The CDR3 here is CASSSGDLSNTGELFF. CDR3 coding DNA: TGTGCCAGCAGTTCCGGGGATCTTTCAAACACCGGGGAGCTGTTTTTT.

This clone was observed once. V gene TRBV5-1 combines with J gene TRBJ2-7; TRBD2 matches at 9 bases. J gave up 4 bases and V 0 bases, and 8 bases lay outside the gene matches. CDR3 length equals 16 residues. The germline V gene has CDR1 SGHRS and CDR2 YFSETQ. CDR3 DNA sequence: TGCGCCAGCAGCTTGGTACGGCGGGGGGGCGGGTACGAGCAGTACTTC. Its translation: CASSLVRRGGGYEQYF.

The chain recombines TRBV6-1 with TRBJ1-6; TRBD1 agrees at 10 bases. Germline-derived CDR1 and CDR2 are MNHNS and SASEGT. The CDR3 length is 16 residues. V shed 4 bases, J shed 7 bases, and the junction held 7 bases outside the gene matches. CDR3 nucleotide sequence: TGTGCCAGCAGTGTATCGAGGACAGGGGGGAATTCACCCCTCCACTTT. Its translation is CASSVSRTGGNSPLHF.

The chain has TRBV7-3 and TRBJ2-1; 11 bases are shared with TRBD2. The CDR3 totals 20 residues. Germline V gives CDR1 SGHTA, CDR2 FQGTGA. Trimming cost V 2 bases and J 6 bases; bases outside gene matches: 18. The DNA for the CDR3 is TGTGCCAGCAGCTTAGGAACAGGGAAGGCTAGCGGGGGGAACTTCAATGAGCAGTTCTTC. Its translation is CASSLGTGKASGGNFNEQFF.

V is TRBV25-1 and J is TRBJ2-7; D is perhaps TRBD1 (6 bases). Trimming cost V 3 bases and J 2 bases, with 23 bases left between them. This CDR3 is built from 18 residues. CDR1 and CDR2 from the germline V gene are MGHDK and SYGVNS. The DNA for the CDR3 is TGTGCCAGCAGTGACCCAAGATCTAAACAGGGAAGAACCTACGAGCAGTACTTC. Protein product: CASSDPRSKQGRTYEQYF.

The chain has TRBV6-5 and TRBJ2-1, with TRBD2 matching over 13 bases. The length of the CDR3 is 14 residues. Germline lookup yields CDR1 MNHEY and CDR2 SVGAGI. V gave up 7 bases and J gave up 8 bases; unmatched junction bases: 5. The CDR3 bases are TGTGCCAGCAAACTAGCGGGGGGGCCCGATGAGCAGTTCTTC. Translation gives CASKLAGGPDEQFF.

The chain is built from TRBV5-5 and TRBJ1-2; the match to TRBD1 covers 7 bases. J gave up 4 bases and V 6 bases, and 6 bases lay outside the gene matches. CDR1 is SGHKS and CDR2 is YYEKEE in the germline V gene (reference sequence). The CDR3 consists of 13 residues. DNA of the CDR3: TGTGCCAGCACCCTGGCAGGGGGCTATGGCTACACCTTC. As protein: CASTLAGGYGYTF.

This rearrangement joins TRBV4-1 to TRBJ1-4, with D unresolved. CDR3 length: 13 residues. V was shortened by 2 bases and J by 8 bases, with 9 bases between the two germline ends. Germline V gene sequence: CDR1 MGHRA, CDR2 YSYEKL. The CDR3 bases are TGCGCCAGCAGCCAAACGGGAGGCGAAAAACTGTTTTTT. Translated: CASSQTGGEKLFF.